This TCR beta chain was recorded in a study of blood T cell repertoires in COVID-19. There are 14 residues in the CDR3. Germline assignment: CDR1 GTSNPN and CDR2 SVGIG (reference sequence). V gave up 0 bases and J gave up 7 bases, with 13 bases separating them. Data came from immunoSEQ multiplex PCR; TCRdb stores just in-frame clones and leaves some out. This table has 60,000 to 75,000 clones, about three quarters appearing once. This sequence joins TRBV30 and TRBJ2-1; TRBD2 is a possible D gene (6 bases). The TCR originated in an elderly woman with acute or convalescent COVID-19. The specimen sequenced was peripheral blood. CDR3 DNA sequence: TGTGCCTGGAGTGTACTAAGCGGGCTGAATGAGCAGTTCTTC. Amino acid sequence: CAWSVLSGLNEQFF.